The 21 T cell receptor beta chains presented below share a single source sample, sequenced in a study of blood T cell repertoires in COVID-19. This table comes from immunoSEQ multiplex PCR, and its TCRdb copy is limited to in-frame clones, with some not included. The table has under 80,000 clones, around 87% seen once. Sequenced: peripheral blood. These receptors were obtained from a human donor in a cohort sampled during active COVID-19.

This clone was seen only once. This rearrangement joins TRBV18 to TRBJ1-1; TRBD1 matches at 7 bases. V was clipped by 4 bases and J by 0 bases; unmatched bases: 11. Germline CDR1 reads KGHSH; CDR2 reads LQKENI. The CDR3 consists of 17 residues. The CDR3: CASSQRRGQLLNTEAFF. The CDR3 DNA follows: TGTGCCAGCTCACAACGGAGGGGGCAGTTGTTGAACACTGAAGCTTTCTTT.

The chain uses TRBV6-1 and TRBJ2-3; 9 bases are shared with TRBD1. The CDR3 totals 17 residues. The germline V gene has CDR1 MNHNS and CDR2 SASEGT. Trimming at V came to 2 bases and at J to 0 bases, leaving 6 bases not matched to a gene. The CDR3, as DNA: TGTGCCAGCAGTGAATTTTACAGGGGGCCAAGCACAGATACGCAGTATTTT. This encodes CASSEFYRGPSTDTQYF.

The chain carries TRBV7-3 and TRBJ2-7, with 9 bases lining up with TRBD1. Germline loops: CDR1 SGHTA, CDR2 FQGTGA. The length of the CDR3 is 13 residues. V was pared by 5 bases and J by 5 bases, with 4 bases of the junction left unmatched. The CDR3 loop reads CASSRGQGHEQYF. The DNA of the CDR3 is TGTGCCAGCAGCAGGGGACAGGGCCACGAGCAGTACTTC.

The rearrangement joins TRBV5-4 to TRBJ1-2; tentative D call: TRBD1 (5 bases). Germline-derived CDR1 and CDR2 are SGHNT and YYREEE (reference sequence). The CDR3 contains 16 residues. V was pared by 2 bases and J by 8 bases, with 22 bases between. CDR3: CASSFGSAAGRDGYTF. For the CDR3, the DNA is TGTGCCAGCAGCTTTGGTTCGGCAGCGGGACGAGACGGCTACACCTTC.

With respect to this clone: An end of the junction differs from the germline gene, which may be a read error. Other DNA sequences of this sample code for an identical CDR3. V and J are TRBV19 and TRBJ1-2; possible D gene TRBD1, 5 bases. Looked up from germline, CDR1 is LNHDA and CDR2 is SQIVND (reference sequence). The CDR3 has 12 amino acids. This CDR3 is CASSTAARGYTF. In DNA form, the CDR3 reads TGTGCCAGTAGTACCGCGGCTAGGGGCTACACCTTT.

This clone was picked up one time. The V gene is TRBV6-5, the J gene TRBJ1-5; 9 nucleotides agree with TRBD1. This CDR3 is built from 15 residues. Germline CDR1 reads MNHEY; CDR2 reads SVGAGI. J was trimmed by 4 bases and V by 5 bases; bases with no gene match: 6. CDR3 loop: CASSTDRGQNQPQHF. In DNA form, the CDR3 reads TGTGCCAGCAGTACGGACAGGGGTCAAAATCAGCCCCAGCATTTT.

This chain uses TRBV7-2 with TRBJ2-1; 7 nucleotides match TRBD2. Per the germline V gene, CDR1 is SGHTA and CDR2 is FQGNSA. This CDR3 is 16 amino acids long. V lost 1 base, J lost 6 bases, and 9 bases stayed unmatched. The chain's CDR3 is CASSLDREVTRNEQFF. The CDR3 DNA is TGTGCCAGCAGCTTAGACCGGGAGGTGACTCGCAATGAGCAGTTCTTC.

V and J are TRBV11-1 and TRBJ2-6; 7 bases match TRBD1. Germline loops: CDR1 SGHAT, CDR2 FQDESV (reference sequence). This CDR3 is 15 amino acids long. V was pared by 5 bases and J by 2 bases, with 3 bases of the junction left unmatched. The DNA of the CDR3 is TGTGCCAGCAGCGTCGACAGGGCTGGGGCCAACGTCCTGACTTTC. It specifies CASSVDRAGANVLTF.

The chain uses TRBV7-8 and TRBJ1-6; D might be TRBD1 (5 bases). V was clipped by 2 bases and J by 7 bases, with 12 bases between them. From germline, CDR1 is SGHVS and CDR2 FQNEAQ. The CDR3 is 15 amino acids. The CDR3 nucleotides read TGTGCCAGCAGCTTAAGGATACAGGAAAATTCACCCCTCCACTTT. Its translation: CASSLRIQENSPLHF.

This chain links TRBV7-9 with TRBJ2-7; D possibly corresponds to TRBD1 (6 bases). Germline V gene sequence: CDR1 SEHNR, CDR2 FQNEAQ (reference sequence). The V gene lost 5 bases and the J gene lost 5 bases, with 7 bases spanning the gap. This CDR3 is built from 11 residues. CDR3 bases: TGTGCCAGCAGCCGGACAGACGAGCAGTACTTC. As protein: CASSRTDEQYF. Together with reference TRBV7-9 and TRBJ2-7, the CDR3 gives the full variable domain: DTGVSQNPRHKITKRGQNVTFRCDPISEHNRLYWYRQTLGQGPEFLTYFQNEAQLEKSRLLSDRFSAERPKGSFSTLEIQRTEQGDSAMYLCASSRTDEQYFGPGTRLTVT.

Written as DNA, the CDR3 is TGTGCCATCAGGGGACAGACACATTTACGCACAGATACGCAGTATTTT. Its translation: CAIRGQTHLRTDTQYF. The V call is TRBV10-3, the J call TRBJ2-3; 7 bases align to TRBD1. The junction had 10 bases not matched to a gene; V was cut back by 6 bases and J by 1 base. The CDR3 has 16 amino acids. Germline lookup yields CDR1 ENHRY and CDR2 SYGVKD.

The chain links TRBV5-4 to TRBJ2-2; D might be TRBD2 (5 bases). The CDR3 sequence is 14 residues long. The ends were cut back, 4 bases at V and 5 bases at J, with 12 bases in the middle. Germline V CDR1 and CDR2: SGHNT, YYREEE (reference sequence). The CDR3 region is CASSQSAGTGELFF. CDR3 nucleotide sequence: TGTGCCAGCAGCCAATCCGCGGGTACCGGGGAGCTGTTTTTT.

V gene TRBV7-3 combines with J gene TRBJ2-2; 12 positions agree with TRBD1. Germline loops: CDR1 SGHTA, CDR2 FQGTGA. The CDR3 loop spans 16 amino acids. V was pared by 1 base and J by 6 bases, with 3 bases of the junction left unmatched. The CDR3 DNA sequence: TGTGCCAGCAGCTTAATGGGACAGGGGGCCTCCGGGGAGCTGTTTTTT. Amino acid sequence: CASSLMGQGASGELFF.

The rearrangement joins TRBV28 to TRBJ2-7, with 9 bases that match TRBD1. Unmatched junction bases numbered 9, after V lost 5 bases and J lost 4 bases. The CDR3 has 15 amino acids. Germline CDR1 MDHEN, CDR2 SYDVKM. CDR3 sequence reads: CASSIHGTGKYEQYF. DNA for the CDR3: TGTGCCAGCAGTATCCACGGGACAGGGAAATACGAGCAGTACTTC. The full variable domain, with the rest looked up from reference TRBV28 and TRBJ2-7, is DVKVTQSSRYLVKRTGEKVFLECVQDMDHENMFWYRQDPGLGLRLIYFSYDVKMKEKGDIPEGYSVSREKKERFSLILESASTNQTSMYLCASSIHGTGKYEQYFGPGTRLTVT.

This rearrangement joins TRBV28 to TRBJ2-5; 7 positions match TRBD2. This CDR3 spans 15 amino acids. CDR1 and CDR2 (germline): MDHEN, SYDVKM. V shed 2 bases, J shed 5 bases, and the junction held 8 bases outside the gene matches. The CDR3 DNA reads as TGTGCCAGCAGTTTAGGCGGGAGTAGGGTGGAGACCCAGTACTTC. Translated: CASSLGGSRVETQYF. Full variable domain (rest looked up from reference TRBV28 and TRBJ2-5): DVKVTQSSRYLVKRTGEKVFLECVQDMDHENMFWYRQDPGLGLRLIYFSYDVKMKEKGDIPEGYSVSREKKERFSLILESASTNQTSMYLCASSLGGSRVETQYFGPGTRLLVL.

This clone was recorded once. The chain combines TRBV29-1 with TRBJ1-2; D ambiguous. CDR3 length: 16 amino acids. V lost 0 bases, J lost 4 bases, and 18 bases lay in between. Germline assignment: CDR1 SQVTM and CDR2 ANQGSEA. CDR3: CSVEDLRGISGYGYTF. CDR3 nucleotides: TGCAGCGTTGAAGATTTACGAGGGATTTCGGGCTATGGCTACACCTTC.

The chain joins TRBV18 to TRBJ2-7; D is possibly TRBD1 (6 bases). The CDR3 length is 15 residues. Germline values: CDR1 KGHSH, CDR2 LQKENI. V was pared by 3 bases and J by 4 bases, with 16 bases between. The CDR3 DNA reads TGTGCCAGCTCACCTTACCCCGGGACATCTTACGAGCAGTACTTC. The encoded protein is CASSPYPGTSYEQYF.

This chain uses TRBV5-8 with TRBJ2-3; tentatively, D is TRBD2 (5 bases). The length of the CDR3 is 15 residues. Germline values: CDR1 SGHTS, CDR2 YDEGEE. With 4 bases removed from V and 1 base from J, the gap between germline ends came to 13 bases. The CDR3 DNA follows: TGTGCCAGCAGCATCTGGACTCTCGGCACAGATACGCAGTATTTT. It specifies CASSIWTLGTDTQYF.

This chain joins TRBV6-5 and TRBJ2-7, with TRBD2 as a possible D gene (6 bases). V shed 6 bases and J shed 4 bases, with 16 bases lying between them. CDR3 size: 14 residues. Germline assignment: CDR1 MNHEY and CDR2 SVGAGI. The CDR3 loop reads CASRRDSPPYEQYF. The CDR3 DNA reads as TGTGCCAGCAGGCGGGACTCGCCCCCTTACGAGCAGTACTTC.

The gene calls are TRBV11-1 and TRBJ2-5; 8 bases are a match to TRBD1. CDR3 size: 14 residues. Germline V CDR1 and CDR2: SGHAT, FQDESV (reference sequence). Trimming at V came to 4 bases and at J to 2 bases, leaving 3 bases not matched to a gene. The CDR3 region is CASSSGQEQETQYF. The CDR3 DNA reads as TGTGCCAGCAGCTCGGGACAGGAACAAGAGACCCAGTACTTC.

This clone appeared many times. The chain is built from TRBV19 and TRBJ1-2, with 11 bases that match TRBD1. This CDR3 contains 16 residues. Germline V gives CDR1 LNHDA, CDR2 SQIVND (reference sequence). Germline trimming cut 8 bases from V and 2 bases from J; bases unmatched to any gene: 10. In DNA, the CDR3 is TGTGCCAGTCGTCCGGCCCGGACAGGGGGCAACTATGGCTACACCTTC. Translating it yields CASRPARTGGNYGYTF.